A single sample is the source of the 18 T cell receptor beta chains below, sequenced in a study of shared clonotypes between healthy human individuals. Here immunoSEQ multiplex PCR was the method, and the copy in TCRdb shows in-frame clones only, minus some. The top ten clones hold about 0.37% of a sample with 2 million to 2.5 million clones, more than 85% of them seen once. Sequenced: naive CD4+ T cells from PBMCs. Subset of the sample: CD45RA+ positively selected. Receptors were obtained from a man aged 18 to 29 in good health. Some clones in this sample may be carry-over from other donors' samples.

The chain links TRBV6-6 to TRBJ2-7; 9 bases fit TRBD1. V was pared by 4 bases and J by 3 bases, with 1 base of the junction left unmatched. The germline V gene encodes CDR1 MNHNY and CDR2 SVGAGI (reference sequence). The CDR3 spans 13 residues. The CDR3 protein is CASSSGQGYEQYF. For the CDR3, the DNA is TGTGCCAGCAGTTCGGGACAGGGCTACGAGCAGTACTTC.

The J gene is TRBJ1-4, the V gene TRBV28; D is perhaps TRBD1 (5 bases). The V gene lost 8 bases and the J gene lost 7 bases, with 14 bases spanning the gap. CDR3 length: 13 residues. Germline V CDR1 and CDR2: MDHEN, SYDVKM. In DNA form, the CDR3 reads TGTGCCAGCGAACGGGGCGGCAGTGAAAAACTGTTTTTT. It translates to CASERGGSEKLFF. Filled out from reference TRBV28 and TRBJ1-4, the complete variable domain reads DVKVTQSSRYLVKRTGEKVFLECVQDMDHENMFWYRQDPGLGLRLIYFSYDVKMKEKGDIPEGYSVSREKKERFSLILESASTNQTSMYLCASERGGSEKLFFGSGTQLSVL.

This chain's CDR3 is CASSAPGRETQYF. CDR3 DNA: TGTGCCAGCAGCGCGCCAGGCCGGGAGACCCAGTACTTC. This rearrangement joins TRBV9 to TRBJ2-5; D gene ambiguous. In germline, CDR1 is SGDLS, CDR2 YYNGEE. V lost 3 bases and J 5 bases, leaving 11 bases between the germline ends. The CDR3 is made up of 13 amino acids.

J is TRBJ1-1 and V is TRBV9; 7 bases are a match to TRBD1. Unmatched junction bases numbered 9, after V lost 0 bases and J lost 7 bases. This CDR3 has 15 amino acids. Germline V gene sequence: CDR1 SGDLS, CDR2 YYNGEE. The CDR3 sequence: CASSVGQGGSGEAFF. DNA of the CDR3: TGTGCCAGCAGCGTAGGGCAGGGGGGGTCTGGTGAAGCTTTCTTT.

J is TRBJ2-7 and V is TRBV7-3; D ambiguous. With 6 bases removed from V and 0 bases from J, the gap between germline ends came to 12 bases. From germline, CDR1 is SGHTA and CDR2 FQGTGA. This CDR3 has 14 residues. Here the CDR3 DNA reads TGTGCCAGCAGTCCGTCATCAGGCTCCTACGAGCAGTACTTC. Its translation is CASSPSSGSYEQYF.

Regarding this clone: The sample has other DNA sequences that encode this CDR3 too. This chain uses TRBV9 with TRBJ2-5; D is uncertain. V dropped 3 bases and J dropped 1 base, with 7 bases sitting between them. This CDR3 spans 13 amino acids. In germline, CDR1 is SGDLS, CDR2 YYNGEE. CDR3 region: CASSARSQETQYF. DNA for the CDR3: TGTGCCAGCAGCGCTCGGTCCCAAGAGACCCAGTACTTC.

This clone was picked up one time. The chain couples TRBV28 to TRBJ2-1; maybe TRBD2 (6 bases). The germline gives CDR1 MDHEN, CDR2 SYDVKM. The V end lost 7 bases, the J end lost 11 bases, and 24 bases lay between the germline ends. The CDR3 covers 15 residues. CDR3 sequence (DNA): TGTGCCAGCACCCCTTCGAGGGTAGCGGATCTAAAGCAGTTCTTC. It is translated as CASTPSRVADLKQFF.

The CDR3 bases are TGTGCCAGCAGCTGGACAGGGTCCGGGGCCAACGTCCTGACTTTC. Residues: CASSWTGSGANVLTF. The chain has TRBV9 and TRBJ2-6; TRBD1 matches 8 bases. The CDR3 has 15 residues. Germline V gene sequence: CDR1 SGDLS, CDR2 YYNGEE. With 4 bases clipped from V and 4 bases from J, the junction kept 4 bases outside the gene matches.

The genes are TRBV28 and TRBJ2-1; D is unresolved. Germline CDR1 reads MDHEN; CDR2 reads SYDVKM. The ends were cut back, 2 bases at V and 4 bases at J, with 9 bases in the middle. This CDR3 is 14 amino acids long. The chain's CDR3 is CASSLPLGYNEQFF. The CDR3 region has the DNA TGTGCCAGCAGTTTACCCCTGGGGTACAATGAGCAGTTCTTC. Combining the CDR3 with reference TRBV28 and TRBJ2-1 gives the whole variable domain DVKVTQSSRYLVKRTGEKVFLECVQDMDHENMFWYRQDPGLGLRLIYFSYDVKMKEKGDIPEGYSVSREKKERFSLILESASTNQTSMYLCASSLPLGYNEQFFGPGTRLTVL.

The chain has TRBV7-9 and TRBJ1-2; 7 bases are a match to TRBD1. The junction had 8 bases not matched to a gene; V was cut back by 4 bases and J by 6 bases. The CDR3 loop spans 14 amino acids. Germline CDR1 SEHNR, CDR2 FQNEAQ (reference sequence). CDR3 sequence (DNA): TGTGCCAGCAGCTCAAAAGAGACAGGGCATGGCTACACCTTC. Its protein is CASSSKETGHGYTF.

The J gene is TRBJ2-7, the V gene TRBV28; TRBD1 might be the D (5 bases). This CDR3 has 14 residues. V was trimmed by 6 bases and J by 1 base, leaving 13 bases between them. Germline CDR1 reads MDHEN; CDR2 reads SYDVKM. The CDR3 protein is CASRAGGASYEQYF. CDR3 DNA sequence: TGTGCCAGCAGGGCTGGTGGGGCGTCCTACGAGCAGTACTTC.

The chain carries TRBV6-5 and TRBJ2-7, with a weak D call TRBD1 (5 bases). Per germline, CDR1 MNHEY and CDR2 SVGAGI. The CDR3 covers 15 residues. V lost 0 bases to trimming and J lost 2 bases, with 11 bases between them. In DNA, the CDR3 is TGTGCCAGCAGTTACTCCCCCAGGGCGACCTACGAGCAGTACTTC. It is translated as CASSYSPRATYEQYF.

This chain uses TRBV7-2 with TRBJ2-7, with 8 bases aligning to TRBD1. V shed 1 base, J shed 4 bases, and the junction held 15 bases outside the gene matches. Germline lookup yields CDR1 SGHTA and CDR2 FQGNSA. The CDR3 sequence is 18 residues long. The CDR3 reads CASSLVSGEAGGGYEQYF. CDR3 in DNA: TGTGCCAGCAGCTTAGTTTCTGGAGAGGCAGGGGGCGGGTACGAGCAGTACTTC.

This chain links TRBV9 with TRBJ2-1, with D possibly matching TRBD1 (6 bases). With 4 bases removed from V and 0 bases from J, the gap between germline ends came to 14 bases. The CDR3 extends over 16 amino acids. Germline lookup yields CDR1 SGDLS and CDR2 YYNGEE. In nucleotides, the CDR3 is TGTGCCAGCAGCCCCCAGACAGGTTTCTCCTACAATGAGCAGTTCTTC. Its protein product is CASSPQTGFSYNEQFF.

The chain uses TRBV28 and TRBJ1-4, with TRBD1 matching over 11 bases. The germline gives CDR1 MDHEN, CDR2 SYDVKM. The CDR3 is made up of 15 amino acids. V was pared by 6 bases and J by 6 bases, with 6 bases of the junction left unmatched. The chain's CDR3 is CASRAPGQGDEKLFF. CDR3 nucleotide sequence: TGTGCCAGCAGAGCCCCGGGACAGGGGGATGAAAAACTGTTTTTT.

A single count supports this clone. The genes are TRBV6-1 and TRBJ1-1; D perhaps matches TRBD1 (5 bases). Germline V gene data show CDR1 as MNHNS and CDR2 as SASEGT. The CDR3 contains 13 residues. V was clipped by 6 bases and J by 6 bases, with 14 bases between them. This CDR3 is CASSHGGSAEAFF. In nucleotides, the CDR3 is TGTGCCAGCAGCCACGGGGGGTCCGCTGAAGCTTTCTTT.

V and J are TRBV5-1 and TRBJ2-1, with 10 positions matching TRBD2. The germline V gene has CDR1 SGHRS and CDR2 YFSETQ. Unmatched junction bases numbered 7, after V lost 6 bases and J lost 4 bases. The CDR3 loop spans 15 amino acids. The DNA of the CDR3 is TGCGCCAGCAAGGAAGGTAGCGGGAGGTACAATGAGCAGTTCTTC. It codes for CASKEGSGRYNEQFF.

The CDR3 coding sequence is TGCAGCGTTGAAGGGACAGCAACTAATGAAAAACTGTTTTTT. The encoded protein is CSVEGTATNEKLFF. This rearrangement joins TRBV29-1 to TRBJ1-4, with a weak D call TRBD1 (6 bases). The CDR3 is 14 amino acids. The germline V gene has CDR1 SQVTM and CDR2 ANQGSEA. The V end lost 1 base, the J end lost 0 bases, and 6 bases lay between the germline ends.